Included here is one T cell receptor beta chain sequence, with context. TCRdb itself ran the RT-PCR reads through MiXCR, one entry per CDR3 protein. The sample has hundreds of thousands of distinct CDR3 sequences; roughly 8.2% are singletons. The source of the sample is a study of response to subunit inactivated influenza vaccine. This CDR3 has 15 amino acids. Germline loops: CDR1 SGHTA, CDR2 FQGNSA. V trimming: 7 bases; J trimming: 8 bases; junction bases outside the gene matches: 13. This sequence joins TRBV7-2 and TRBJ2-1; the match to TRBD2 covers 8 bases. Specimen: PBMCs from blood, collected less than 30 months after vaccination. This receptor was obtained from a man between 50 and 75 years old who received an inactivated influenza vaccine. The CDR3: CASNLSPGGAYEQFF. The CDR3 DNA sequence: TGTGCCAGCAACCTATCTCCCGGGGGGGCTTATGAGCAGTTCTTC. Based on the CDR3 plus reference TRBV7-2 and TRBJ2-1, the full variable domain is GAGVSQSPSNKVTEKGKDVELRCDPISGHTALYWYRQSLGQGLEFLIYFQGNSAPDKSGLPSDRFSAERTGGSVSTLTIQRTQQEDSAVYLCASNLSPGGAYEQFFGPGTRLTVL.